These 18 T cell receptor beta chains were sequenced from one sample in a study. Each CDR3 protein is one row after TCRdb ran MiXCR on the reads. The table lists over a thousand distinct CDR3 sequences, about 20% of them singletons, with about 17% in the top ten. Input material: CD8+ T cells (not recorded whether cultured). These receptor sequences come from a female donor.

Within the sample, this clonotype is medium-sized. The CDR3 loop is CASAPQGENQPQHF. The CDR3 DNA reads TGTGCCAGTGCCCCACAGGGGGAAAATCAGCCCCAGCATTTT. The V and J genes are TRBV12-3 or TRBV12-4 and TRBJ1-5, with 8 bases lining up with TRBD1. The J segment lost 4 bases and the V segment lost 9 bases, leaving 8 bases of the junction unmatched. The CDR3 loop spans 14 amino acids.

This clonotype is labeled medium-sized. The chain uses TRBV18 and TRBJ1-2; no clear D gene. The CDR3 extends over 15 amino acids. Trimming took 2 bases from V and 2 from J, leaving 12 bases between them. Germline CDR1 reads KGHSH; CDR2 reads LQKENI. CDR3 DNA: TGTGCCAGCTCACCATCTGAGGAGACGAACTATGGCTACACCTTC. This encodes CASSPSEETNYGYTF. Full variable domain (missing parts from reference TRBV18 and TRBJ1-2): NAGVMQNPRHLVRRRGQEARLRCSPMKGHSHVYWYRQLPEEGLKFMVYLQKENIIDESGMPKERFSAEFPKEGPSILRIQQVVRGDSAAYFCASSPSEETNYGYTFGSGTRLTVV.

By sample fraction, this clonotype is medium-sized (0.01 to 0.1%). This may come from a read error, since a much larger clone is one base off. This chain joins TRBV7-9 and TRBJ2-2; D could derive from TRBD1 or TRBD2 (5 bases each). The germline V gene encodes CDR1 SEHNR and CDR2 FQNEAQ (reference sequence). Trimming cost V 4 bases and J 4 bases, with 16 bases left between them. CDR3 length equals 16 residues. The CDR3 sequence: CASSSGSKQSTGELFF. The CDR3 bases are TGTGCCAGCAGCTCAGGGAGTAAGCAGAGCACCGGGGAGCTGTTTTTT.

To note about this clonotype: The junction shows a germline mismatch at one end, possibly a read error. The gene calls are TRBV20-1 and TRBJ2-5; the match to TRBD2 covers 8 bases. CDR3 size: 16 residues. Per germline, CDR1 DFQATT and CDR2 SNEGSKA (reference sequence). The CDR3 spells CSARTGFGGAEEAQYF. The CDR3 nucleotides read TGCAGTGCTAGAACGGGGTTCGGGGGGGCAGAAGAGGCCCAGTACTTC.

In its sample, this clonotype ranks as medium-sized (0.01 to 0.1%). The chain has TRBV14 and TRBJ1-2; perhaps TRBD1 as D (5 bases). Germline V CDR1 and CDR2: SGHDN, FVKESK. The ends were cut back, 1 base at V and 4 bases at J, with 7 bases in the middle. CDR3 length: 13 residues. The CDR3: CASSQVGTYGYTF. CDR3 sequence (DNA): TGTGCCAGCAGCCAAGTGGGGACCTATGGCTACACCTTC.

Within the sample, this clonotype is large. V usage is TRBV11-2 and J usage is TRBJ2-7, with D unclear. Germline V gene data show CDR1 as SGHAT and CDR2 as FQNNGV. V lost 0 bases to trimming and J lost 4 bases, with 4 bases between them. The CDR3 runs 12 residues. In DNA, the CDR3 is TGTGCCAGCAGCTTAGAGAGATACGAGCAGTACTTC. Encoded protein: CASSLERYEQYF. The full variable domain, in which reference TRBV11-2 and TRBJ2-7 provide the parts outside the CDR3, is EAGVAQSPRYKIIEKRQSVAFWCNPISGHATLYWYQQILGQGPKLLIQFQNNGVVDDSQLPKDRFSAERLKGVDSTLKIQPAKLEDSAVYLCASSLERYEQYFGPGTRLTVT.

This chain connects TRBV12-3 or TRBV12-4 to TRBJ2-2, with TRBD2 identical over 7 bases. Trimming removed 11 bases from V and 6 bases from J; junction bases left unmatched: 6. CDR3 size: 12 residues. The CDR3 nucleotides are TGTGCCGGCATTCGGGGGGCCGGGGAGCTGTTTTTT. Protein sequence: CAGIRGAGELFF.

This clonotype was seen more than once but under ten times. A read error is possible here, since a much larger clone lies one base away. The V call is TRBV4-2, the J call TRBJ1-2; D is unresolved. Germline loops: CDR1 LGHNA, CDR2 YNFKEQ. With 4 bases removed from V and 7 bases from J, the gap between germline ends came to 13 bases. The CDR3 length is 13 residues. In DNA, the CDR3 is TGTGCCAGCAGCCGCGAGAGTTCGGGTGGCTACACCTTC. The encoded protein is CASSRESSGGYTF.

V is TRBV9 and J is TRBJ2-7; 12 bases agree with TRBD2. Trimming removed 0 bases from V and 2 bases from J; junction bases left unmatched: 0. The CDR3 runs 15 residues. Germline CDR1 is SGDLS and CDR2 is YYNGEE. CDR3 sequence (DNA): TGTGCCAGCAGCGTAGGGACTAGCGGGACCTACGAGCAGTACTTC. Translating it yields CASSVGTSGTYEQYF.

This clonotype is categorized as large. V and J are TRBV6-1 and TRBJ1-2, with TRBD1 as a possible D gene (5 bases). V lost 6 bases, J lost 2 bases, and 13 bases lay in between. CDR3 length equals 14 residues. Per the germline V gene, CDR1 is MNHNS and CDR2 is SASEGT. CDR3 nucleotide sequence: TGTGCCAGCAGCCCGGGACGGGGAAACTATGGCTACACCTTC. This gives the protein CASSPGRGNYGYTF.

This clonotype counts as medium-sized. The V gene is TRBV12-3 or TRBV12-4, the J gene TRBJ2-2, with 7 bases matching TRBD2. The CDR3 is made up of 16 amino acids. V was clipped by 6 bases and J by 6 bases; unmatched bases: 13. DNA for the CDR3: TGTGCCAGCAGCTCCCCCAGCGGGGCCCTCTCCGGGGAGCTGTTTTTT. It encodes CASSSPSGALSGELFF.

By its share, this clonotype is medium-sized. The CDR3 region is CASGTRFSPYNEQFF. The DNA of the CDR3 is TGCGCCAGCGGGACCCGCTTTTCTCCCTACAATGAGCAGTTCTTC. The V call is TRBV4-1, the J call TRBJ2-1; the D call may be TRBD1 or TRBD2 (5 bases each). Germline loops: CDR1 MGHRA, CDR2 YSYEKL. V was clipped by 8 bases and J by 2 bases, with 16 bases between them. The CDR3 runs to 15 residues.

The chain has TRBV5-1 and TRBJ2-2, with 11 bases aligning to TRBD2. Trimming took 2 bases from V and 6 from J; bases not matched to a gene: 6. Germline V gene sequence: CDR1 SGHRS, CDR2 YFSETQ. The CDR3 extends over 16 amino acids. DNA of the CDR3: TGCGCCAGCAGCTTACTAGCGGGAGCCCAGGCCGGGGAGCTGTTTTTT. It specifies CASSLLAGAQAGELFF.

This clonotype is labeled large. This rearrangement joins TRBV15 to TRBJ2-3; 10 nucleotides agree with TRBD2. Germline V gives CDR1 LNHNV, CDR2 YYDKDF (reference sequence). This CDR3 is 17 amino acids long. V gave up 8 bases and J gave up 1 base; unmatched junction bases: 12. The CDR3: CATAGGTSEYRTDTQYF. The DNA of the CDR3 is TGTGCCACCGCGGGAGGGACTAGCGAATACCGCACAGATACGCAGTATTTT.

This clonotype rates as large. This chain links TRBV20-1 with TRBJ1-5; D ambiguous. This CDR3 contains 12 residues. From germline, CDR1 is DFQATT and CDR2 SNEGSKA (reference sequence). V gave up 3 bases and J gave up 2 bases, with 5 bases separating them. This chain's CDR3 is CSASLGNQPQHF. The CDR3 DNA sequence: TGCAGTGCTAGTCTTGGCAATCAGCCCCAGCATTTT.

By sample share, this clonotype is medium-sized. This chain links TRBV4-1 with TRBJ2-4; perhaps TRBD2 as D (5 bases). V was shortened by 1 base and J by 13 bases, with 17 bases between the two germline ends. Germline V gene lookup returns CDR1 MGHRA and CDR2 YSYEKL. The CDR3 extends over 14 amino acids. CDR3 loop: CASSQGPGMVPQYF. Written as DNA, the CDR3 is TGCGCCAGCAGCCAAGGTCCGGGAATGGTCCCGCAGTACTTC.

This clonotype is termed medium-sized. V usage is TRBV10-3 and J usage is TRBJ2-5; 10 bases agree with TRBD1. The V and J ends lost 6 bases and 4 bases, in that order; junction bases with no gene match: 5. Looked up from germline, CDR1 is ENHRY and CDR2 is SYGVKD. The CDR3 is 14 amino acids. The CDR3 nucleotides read TGTGCCATCAGCCAGAGGACAGGGGGAGAGACCCAGTACTTC. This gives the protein CAISQRTGGETQYF.

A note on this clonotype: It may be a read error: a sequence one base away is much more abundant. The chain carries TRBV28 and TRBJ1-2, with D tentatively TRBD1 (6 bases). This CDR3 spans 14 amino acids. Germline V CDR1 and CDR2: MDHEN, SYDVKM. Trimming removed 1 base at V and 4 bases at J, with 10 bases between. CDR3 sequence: CASSLSRGGYGYTF. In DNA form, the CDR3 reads TGTGCCAGCAGTTTATCGAGAGGGGGCTATGGCTACACCTTC.